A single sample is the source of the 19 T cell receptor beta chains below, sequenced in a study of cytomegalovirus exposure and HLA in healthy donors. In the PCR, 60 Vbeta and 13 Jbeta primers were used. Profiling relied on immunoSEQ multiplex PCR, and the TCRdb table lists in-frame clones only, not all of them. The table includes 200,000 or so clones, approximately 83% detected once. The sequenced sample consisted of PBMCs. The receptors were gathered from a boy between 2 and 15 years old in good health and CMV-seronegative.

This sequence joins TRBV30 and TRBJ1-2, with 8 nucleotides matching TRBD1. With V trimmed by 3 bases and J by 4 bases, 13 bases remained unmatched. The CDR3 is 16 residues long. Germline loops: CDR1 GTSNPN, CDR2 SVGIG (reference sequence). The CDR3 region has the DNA TGTGCCTGGAGCCAATTCGGCGGACAGGGAGGCTATGGCTACACCTTC. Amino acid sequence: CAWSQFGGQGGYGYTF.

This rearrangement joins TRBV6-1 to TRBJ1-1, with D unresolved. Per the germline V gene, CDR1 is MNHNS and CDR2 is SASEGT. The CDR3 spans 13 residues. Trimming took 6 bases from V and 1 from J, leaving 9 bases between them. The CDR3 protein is CASSSGKNTEAFF. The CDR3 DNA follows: TGTGCCAGCAGCTCCGGGAAGAACACTGAAGCTTTCTTT.

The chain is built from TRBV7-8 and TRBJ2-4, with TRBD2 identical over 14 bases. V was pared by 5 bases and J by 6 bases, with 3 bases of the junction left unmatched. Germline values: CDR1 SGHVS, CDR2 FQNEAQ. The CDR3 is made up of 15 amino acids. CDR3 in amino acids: CASSPGTSGGNIQYF. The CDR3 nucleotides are TGTGCCAGCAGCCCTGGGACTAGCGGGGGAAACATTCAGTACTTC.

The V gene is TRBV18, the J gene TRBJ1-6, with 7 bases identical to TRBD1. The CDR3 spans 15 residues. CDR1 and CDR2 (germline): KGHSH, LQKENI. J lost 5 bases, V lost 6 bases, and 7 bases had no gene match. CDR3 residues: CASSLQGQNNSPLHF. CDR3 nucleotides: TGTGCCAGCTCGTTACAGGGGCAGAATAATTCACCCCTCCACTTT.

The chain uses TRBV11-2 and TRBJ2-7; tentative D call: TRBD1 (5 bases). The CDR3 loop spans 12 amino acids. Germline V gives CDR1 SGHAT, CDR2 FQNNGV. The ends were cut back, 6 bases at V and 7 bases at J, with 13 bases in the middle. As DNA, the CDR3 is TGTGCCAGCAGTCCGACAGTGAGGGAGCAGTACTTC. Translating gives CASSPTVREQYF.

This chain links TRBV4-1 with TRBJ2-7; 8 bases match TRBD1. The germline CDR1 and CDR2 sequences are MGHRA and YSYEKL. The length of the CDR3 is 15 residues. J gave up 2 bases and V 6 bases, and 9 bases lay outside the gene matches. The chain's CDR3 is CASRPTDRGAYEQYF. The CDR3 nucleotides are TGCGCCAGCAGACCCACCGACAGGGGCGCCTACGAGCAGTACTTC.

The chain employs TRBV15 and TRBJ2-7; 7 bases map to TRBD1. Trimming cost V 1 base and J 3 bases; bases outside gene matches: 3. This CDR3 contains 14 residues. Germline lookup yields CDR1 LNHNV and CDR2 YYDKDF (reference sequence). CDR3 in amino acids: CATSRAGTVYEQYF. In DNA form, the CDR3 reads TGTGCCACCAGCAGAGCTGGGACAGTCTACGAGCAGTACTTC.

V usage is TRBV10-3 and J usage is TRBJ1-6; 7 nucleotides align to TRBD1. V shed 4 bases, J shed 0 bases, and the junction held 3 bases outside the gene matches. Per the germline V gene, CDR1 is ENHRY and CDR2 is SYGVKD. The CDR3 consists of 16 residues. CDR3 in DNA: TGTGCCATCAGTGGGGGACAGATCTCCTATAATTCACCCCTCCACTTT. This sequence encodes CAISGGQISYNSPLHF.

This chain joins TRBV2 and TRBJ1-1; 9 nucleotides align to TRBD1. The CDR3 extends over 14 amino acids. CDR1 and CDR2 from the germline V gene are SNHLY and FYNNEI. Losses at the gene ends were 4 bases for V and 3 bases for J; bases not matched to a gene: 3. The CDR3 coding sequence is TGTGCCAGCAGTGTCGACAGGGGGGACACTGAAGCTTTCTTT. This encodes CASSVDRGDTEAFF.

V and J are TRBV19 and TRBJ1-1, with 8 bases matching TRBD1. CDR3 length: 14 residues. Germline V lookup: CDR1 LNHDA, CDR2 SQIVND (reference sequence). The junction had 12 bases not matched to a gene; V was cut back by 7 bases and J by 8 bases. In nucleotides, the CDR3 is TGTGCCAGTACCCCGGCGGGACAGGCGGGGGAAGCTTTCTTT. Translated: CASTPAGQAGEAFF.

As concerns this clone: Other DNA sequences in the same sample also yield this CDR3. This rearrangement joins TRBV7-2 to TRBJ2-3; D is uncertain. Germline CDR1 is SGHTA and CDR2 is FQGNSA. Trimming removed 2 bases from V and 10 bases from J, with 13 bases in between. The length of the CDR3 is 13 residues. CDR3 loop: CASSLSLLDAQYF. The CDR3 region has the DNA TGTGCCAGCAGCTTAAGTCTGCTAGACGCGCAGTATTTT.

CDR3 loop: CASTSLAGGRTDTQYF. CDR3 DNA: TGTGCCAGCACATCCCTAGCGGGGGGCCGCACAGATACGCAGTATTTT. This chain joins TRBV27 and TRBJ2-3, with 11 bases identical to TRBD2. The CDR3 has 16 residues. V trimming: 7 bases; J trimming: 1 base; junction bases outside the gene matches: 7. The V gene's germline CDR1 is MNHEY and CDR2 SMNVEV (reference sequence).

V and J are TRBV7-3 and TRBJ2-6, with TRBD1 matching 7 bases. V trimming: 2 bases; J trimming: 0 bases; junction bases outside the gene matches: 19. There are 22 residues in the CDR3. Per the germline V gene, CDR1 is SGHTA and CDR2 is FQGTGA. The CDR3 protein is CASSLFPPPTGAFVSGANVLTF. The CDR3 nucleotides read TGTGCCAGCAGCTTATTCCCGCCACCAACAGGGGCCTTCGTCTCTGGGGCCAACGTCCTGACTTTC.

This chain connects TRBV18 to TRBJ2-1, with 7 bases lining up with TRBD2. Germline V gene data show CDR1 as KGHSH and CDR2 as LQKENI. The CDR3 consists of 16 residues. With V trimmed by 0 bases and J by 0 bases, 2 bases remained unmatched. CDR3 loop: CASSPPGGSSYNEQFF. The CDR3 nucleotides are TGTGCCAGCTCACCACCGGGGGGGAGCTCCTACAATGAGCAGTTCTTC.

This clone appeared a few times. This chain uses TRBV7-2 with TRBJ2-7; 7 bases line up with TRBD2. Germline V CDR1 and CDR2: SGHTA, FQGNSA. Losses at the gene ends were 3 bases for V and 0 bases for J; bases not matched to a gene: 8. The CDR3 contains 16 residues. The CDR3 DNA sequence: TGTGCCAGCAGCTTGTCCGGGACTACCCTCTCCTACGAGCAGTACTTC. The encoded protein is CASSLSGTTLSYEQYF. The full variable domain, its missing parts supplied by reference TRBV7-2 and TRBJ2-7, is GAGVSQSPSNKVTEKGKDVELRCDPISGHTALYWYRQSLGQGLEFLIYFQGNSAPDKSGLPSDRFSAERTGGSVSTLTIQRTQQEDSAVYLCASSLSGTTLSYEQYFGPGTRLTVT.

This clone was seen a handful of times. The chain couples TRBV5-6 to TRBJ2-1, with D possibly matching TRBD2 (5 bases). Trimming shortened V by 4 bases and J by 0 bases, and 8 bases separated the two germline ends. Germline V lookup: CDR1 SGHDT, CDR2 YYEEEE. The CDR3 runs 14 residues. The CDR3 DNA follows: TGTGCCAGCAGCCGCGGGTACTCCTACAATGAGCAGTTCTTC. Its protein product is CASSRGYSYNEQFF. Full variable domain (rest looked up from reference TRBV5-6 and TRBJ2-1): DAGVTQSPTHLIKTRGQQVTLRCSPKSGHDTVSWYQQALGQGPQFIFQYYEEEERQRGNFPDRFSGHQFPNYSSELNVNALLLGDSALYLCASSRGYSYNEQFFGPGTRLTVL.

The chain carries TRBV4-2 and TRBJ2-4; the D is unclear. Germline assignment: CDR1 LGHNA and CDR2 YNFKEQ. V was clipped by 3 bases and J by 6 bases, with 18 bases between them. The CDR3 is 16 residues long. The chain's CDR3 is CASSHPAISGGNIQYF. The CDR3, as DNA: TGTGCCAGCAGCCATCCCGCAATCTCCGGCGGAAACATTCAGTACTTC.

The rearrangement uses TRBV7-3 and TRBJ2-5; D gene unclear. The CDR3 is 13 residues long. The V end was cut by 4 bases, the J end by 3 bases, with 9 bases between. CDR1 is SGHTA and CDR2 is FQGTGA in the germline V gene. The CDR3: CASSSSVKETQYF. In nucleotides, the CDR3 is TGTGCCAGCAGCTCCTCCGTAAAAGAGACCCAGTACTTC. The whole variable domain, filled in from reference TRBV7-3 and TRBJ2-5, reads GAGVSQTPSNKVTEKGKYVELRCDPISGHTALYWYRQSLGQGPEFLIYFQGTGAADDSGLPNDRFFAVRPEGSVSTLKIQRTERGDSAVYLCASSSSVKETQYFGPGTRLLVL.

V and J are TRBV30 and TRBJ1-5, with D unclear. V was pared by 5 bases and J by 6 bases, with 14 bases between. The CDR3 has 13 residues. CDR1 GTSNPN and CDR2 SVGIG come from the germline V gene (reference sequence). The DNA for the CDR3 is TGTGCCTGGTCCGGGTCGGCTTCTCAGCCCCAGCATTTT. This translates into CAWSGSASQPQHF.